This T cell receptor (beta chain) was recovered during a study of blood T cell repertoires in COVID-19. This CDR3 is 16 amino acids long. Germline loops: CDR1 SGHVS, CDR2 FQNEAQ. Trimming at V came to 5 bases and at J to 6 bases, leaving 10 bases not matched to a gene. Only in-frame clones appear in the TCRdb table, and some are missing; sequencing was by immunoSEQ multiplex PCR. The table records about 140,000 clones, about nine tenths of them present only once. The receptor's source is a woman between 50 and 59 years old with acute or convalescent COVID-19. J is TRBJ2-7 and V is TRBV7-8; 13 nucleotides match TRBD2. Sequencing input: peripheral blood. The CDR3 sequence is CASSRTSGGALGEQYF. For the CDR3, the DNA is TGTGCCAGCAGCCGAACTAGCGGGGGGGCGTTAGGCGAGCAGTACTTC.